A single sample is the source of the 26 T cell receptor beta chains below, sequenced in a study of T cells after yellow fever vaccination. TCRdb fed the 5' RACE reads into MiXCR, producing one record per CDR3 protein. This table has 500,000 to 650,000 distinct CDR3 sequences, 9% to 15% appearing once. Sequencing used PBMCs, obtained on the day of the yellow fever booster vaccination. The receptors were sampled from a man aged 30 to 39 who received the YFV17D yellow fever vaccine.

Note on this clonotype: One end of the junction is discordant with germline, which a read error may explain. The V call is TRBV7-8, the J call TRBJ1-1; D call uncertain. This CDR3 contains 16 residues. Germline lookup yields CDR1 SGHVS and CDR2 FQNEAQ. The CDR3 reads CASSFREDFGNTEDFF. CDR3 DNA: TGTGCCAGCAGCTTTAGGGAGGACTTTGGGAACACTGAAGATTTCTTT.

The chain carries TRBV28 and TRBJ2-6; possibly TRBD1 for D (6 bases). Per the germline V gene, CDR1 is MDHEN and CDR2 is SYDVKM. The CDR3 is made up of 15 amino acids. V dropped 4 bases and J dropped 1 base, with 8 bases sitting between them. The CDR3 here is CASSYQGSGANVLTF. The CDR3 region has the DNA TGTGCCAGCAGTTACCAGGGGTCTGGGGCCAACGTCCTGACTTTC.

This clonotype has just a few counts. This chain links TRBV7-9 with TRBJ2-7, with unresolved D. The CDR3 runs to 15 residues. Trimming left V 4 bases short and J 3 bases short, with 16 bases between. Germline CDR1 reads SEHNR; CDR2 reads FQNEAQ (reference sequence). This CDR3 is CASSSPIGGDYEQYF. DNA of the CDR3: TGTGCCAGCAGCTCCCCCATCGGTGGAGACTACGAGCAGTACTTC.

The V and J genes are TRBV4-2 and TRBJ2-3; D is undetermined. The germline V gene has CDR1 LGHNA and CDR2 YNFKEQ. The CDR3 totals 16 residues. V lost 5 bases and J 2 bases, leaving 17 bases between the germline ends. The CDR3 region is CASSSRRVGNTDTQYF. In DNA, the CDR3 is TGTGCCAGCAGCTCGCGGAGAGTAGGGAACACAGATACGCAGTATTTT.

The sample holds a few counts of this clonotype. The rearrangement links TRBV6-2 or TRBV6-3 to TRBJ2-7, with 8 bases fitting TRBD1. Germline V gives CDR1 MNHEY, CDR2 SVGEGT. The V and J ends lost 6 bases and 0 bases, in that order; junction bases with no gene match: 7. The CDR3 sequence is 15 residues long. CDR3 in amino acids: CASRNGQGSSYEQYF. The CDR3 DNA is TGTGCCAGCAGAAATGGACAGGGCAGCTCCTACGAGCAGTACTTC.

The V call is TRBV10-2, the J call TRBJ2-5; tentatively, D is TRBD2 (5 bases). The germline gives CDR1 WSHSY, CDR2 SAAADI. The CDR3 extends over 12 amino acids. V was pared by 6 bases and J by 7 bases, with 12 bases between. CDR3 DNA: TGCGCCAGCAGGCGGGCGCGTGGGACCCAGTACTTC. Its protein is CASRRARGTQYF.

The rearrangement uses TRBV28 and TRBJ2-1; tentatively, D is TRBD2 (6 bases). Per germline, CDR1 MDHEN and CDR2 SYDVKM. V lost 2 bases, J lost 2 bases, and 10 bases lay in between. This CDR3 region has 15 residues. In nucleotides, the CDR3 is TGTGCCAGCAGTTTACCTAGCGCTACCTACAATGAGCAGTTCTTC. Protein: CASSLPSATYNEQFF.

CDR3 nucleotide sequence: TGTGCCAGTAGAGGACTAGCGTTATACGAGCAGTACTTC. This translates into CASRGLALYEQYF. V gene TRBV19 combines with J gene TRBJ2-7; 9 nucleotides line up with TRBD2. The ends lost 6 bases at V and 4 bases at J; junction bases unmatched: 4. The CDR3 is made up of 13 amino acids. Germline CDR1 reads LNHDA; CDR2 reads SQIVND (reference sequence).

This clonotype turned up a few times. The chain combines TRBV20-1 with TRBJ1-2; D perhaps matches TRBD1 (6 bases). CDR3 length: 14 residues. Germline loops: CDR1 DFQATT, CDR2 SNEGSKA (reference sequence). V dropped 3 bases and J dropped 10 bases, with 21 bases sitting between them. The CDR3 here is CSARVPEAGDDYTF. The DNA for the CDR3 is TGCAGTGCTAGGGTTCCAGAGGCAGGGGACGACTACACCTTC.

In its sample, this clonotype was seen many times. This rearrangement joins TRBV29-1 to TRBJ1-2; D call uncertain. V lost 3 bases, J lost 5 bases, and 4 bases lay in between. The CDR3 loop spans 10 amino acids. Germline values: CDR1 SQVTM, CDR2 ANQGSEA. The CDR3 DNA sequence: TGCAGCGTTGACGGGTATGGCTACACCTTC. This sequence encodes CSVDGYGYTF.

The chain recombines TRBV6-5 with TRBJ1-5; unclear D gene. Trimming cost V 3 bases and J 0 bases, with 6 bases left between them. Germline values: CDR1 MNHEY, CDR2 SVGAGI. The CDR3 covers 14 residues. Here the CDR3 reads CASSYTYSNQPQHF. The CDR3 bases are TGTGCCAGCAGTTATACCTATAGCAATCAGCCCCAGCATTTT.

CDR3 protein: CATSGAGEGQIEQFF. The DNA for the CDR3 is TGTGCCACCAGTGGGGCCGGGGAGGGCCAGATTGAGCAGTTCTTC. The chain links TRBV24-1 to TRBJ2-1; 7 bases fit TRBD2. Trimming at V came to 5 bases and at J to 9 bases, leaving 12 bases not matched to a gene. Germline loops: CDR1 KGHDR, CDR2 SFDVKD. The CDR3 extends over 15 amino acids.

A few counts support this clonotype. This chain connects TRBV19 to TRBJ2-6; D unresolved. The CDR3 has 18 residues. CDR1 and CDR2 (germline): LNHDA, SQIVND (reference sequence). The V gene lost 9 bases and the J gene lost 0 bases, with 21 bases spanning the gap. CDR3 nucleotides: TGTGCCAGCCTAAATTTCAGAGACAACCTCTCTGGGGCCAACGTCCTGACTTTC. As protein: CASLNFRDNLSGANVLTF.

The rearrangement links TRBV30 to TRBJ2-2; 9 positions match TRBD1. The CDR3 loop spans 17 amino acids. Trimming cost V 1 base and J 7 bases; bases outside gene matches: 13. Germline V lookup: CDR1 GTSNPN, CDR2 SVGIG (reference sequence). In nucleotides, the CDR3 is TGTGCCTGGAGTGCTCCCAAGGGACAGGGAGTAATCGGGGAGCTGTTTTTT. Translating it yields CAWSAPKGQGVIGELFF.

V usage is TRBV6-6 and J usage is TRBJ1-3, with D possibly being TRBD1 (6 bases). The V and J ends lost 6 bases and 8 bases respectively, with 11 bases between them. CDR1 is MNHNY, CDR2 SVGAGI, per germline (reference sequence). The CDR3 sequence is 12 residues long. Written as DNA, the CDR3 is TGTGCCAGCAGGGACAGCCTAGACACCATATATTTT. Protein: CASRDSLDTIYF.

This clonotype showed up many times. The chain uses TRBV20-1 and TRBJ2-1; 12 nucleotides line up with TRBD2. The trim removed 8 bases at V and 0 bases at J, leaving 8 bases unmatched. Germline loops: CDR1 DFQATT, CDR2 SNEGSKA (reference sequence). CDR3 length: 16 amino acids. CDR3: CSSGLAGLRSYNEQFF. The DNA of the CDR3 is TGCAGTAGCGGACTAGCGGGACTTCGCTCCTACAATGAGCAGTTCTTC.

The rearrangement uses TRBV12-3 or TRBV12-4 and TRBJ2-7, with D perhaps assigned TRBD1 or TRBD2 (5 bases each). Trimming shortened V by 4 bases and J by 3 bases, and 13 bases separated the two germline ends. CDR3 length: 14 amino acids. DNA of the CDR3: TGTGCCAGCAGTTCCACCGGGACGGTCTACGAGCAGTACTTC. Translation: CASSSTGTVYEQYF.

This clonotype occurred a few times. The J gene is TRBJ2-3, the V gene TRBV2, with 8 bases identical to TRBD2. The CDR3 has 13 amino acids. Germline V CDR1 and CDR2: SNHLY, FYNNEI. Germline trimming cut 11 bases from V and 5 bases from J; bases unmatched to any gene: 9. CDR3 region: CALSGKGRDTQYF. CDR3 bases: TGTGCCCTTAGCGGGAAAGGCAGAGATACGCAGTATTTT.

This clonotype occurred a few times. This chain connects TRBV6-1 to TRBJ2-7; D gene uncertain. Germline values: CDR1 MNHNS, CDR2 SASEGT. V lost 5 bases, J lost 3 bases, and 17 bases lay in between. The CDR3 length is 15 residues. The CDR3 here is CASSPLGPTHYEQYF. The CDR3 DNA is TGTGCCAGCAGTCCCCTCGGACCGACCCACTACGAGCAGTACTTC.

The sample holds a few counts of this clonotype. V gene TRBV24-1 combines with J gene TRBJ2-2; 7 bases agree with TRBD2. The junction had 18 bases not matched to a gene; V was cut back by 3 bases and J by 6 bases. The CDR3 has 19 residues. The germline gives CDR1 KGHDR, CDR2 SFDVKD. CDR3 region: CATSDASSSRLARPGELFF. As DNA, the CDR3 is TGTGCCACCAGTGATGCCTCGTCCTCGAGACTAGCCCGCCCCGGGGAGCTGTTTTTT.

The chain links TRBV12-3 or TRBV12-4 to TRBJ2-7; 10 nucleotides match TRBD2. The CDR3 length is 15 residues. With V trimmed by 2 bases and J by 6 bases, 7 bases remained unmatched. CDR3 nucleotides: TGTGCCAGCAGTTTAAGGGCTAGCGGGAGAGGCGAGCAGTACTTC. Translated: CASSLRASGRGEQYF.

This clonotype was counted only a few times. The rearrangement links TRBV6-1 to TRBJ2-3; D possibly corresponds to TRBD1 (5 bases). The germline gives CDR1 MNHNS, CDR2 SASEGT. V lost 6 bases to trimming and J lost 3 bases, with 19 bases between them. CDR3 length: 16 residues. This chain's CDR3 is CASRQTGGVLTDTQYF. DNA for the CDR3: TGTGCCAGCAGGCAAACAGGTGGAGTTTTGACAGATACGCAGTATTTT.

The J gene is TRBJ2-1, the V gene TRBV6-2 or TRBV6-3, with 10 bases matching TRBD1. The CDR3 extends over 15 amino acids. From germline, CDR1 is MNHEY and CDR2 SVGEGT. Trimming at V came to 4 bases and at J to 6 bases, leaving 6 bases not matched to a gene. For the CDR3, the DNA is TGTGCCAGCAGTTCCGGGACAGGGGTACTCAATGAGCAGTTCTTC. Translating it yields CASSSGTGVLNEQFF.

The chain couples TRBV20-1 to TRBJ2-1; possibly TRBD1 or TRBD2 for D (5 bases each). V shed 6 bases and J shed 8 bases, with 17 bases lying between them. The CDR3 has 13 residues. CDR1 DFQATT and CDR2 SNEGSKA come from the germline V gene (reference sequence). The CDR3 DNA reads TGCAGTGCCGTTCGGGGCACGGAGGATGAGCAGTTCTTC. Protein sequence: CSAVRGTEDEQFF.

The chain carries TRBV7-2 and TRBJ2-3, with D unclear. Trimming took 7 bases from V and 7 from J, leaving 9 bases between them. This CDR3 spans 11 amino acids. Looked up from germline, CDR1 is SGHTA and CDR2 is FQGNSA. The DNA of the CDR3 is TGTGCCAGCACCGTGGAGAATACGCAGTATTTT. This gives the protein CASTVENTQYF.

This clonotype was picked up many times. V gene TRBV20-1 combines with J gene TRBJ2-4; the D is unclear. This CDR3 is built from 13 residues. CDR1 is DFQATT and CDR2 is SNEGSKA in the germline V gene (reference sequence). The V gene lost 4 bases and the J gene lost 2 bases, with 9 bases spanning the gap. The CDR3 reads CSATPVTKNIQYF. Here the CDR3 DNA reads TGCAGTGCTACCCCCGTAACCAAAAACATTCAGTACTTC.